The clone carrying this T cell receptor (beta chain) has at least ten counts. Germline V gives CDR1 SGHTA, CDR2 FQGNSA. The CDR3 spans 17 residues. With V trimmed by 5 bases and J by 6 bases, 12 bases remained unmatched. The sample belongs to a study of T-cell reconstitution after alpha-beta-depleted transplantation in children. TCRbeta library preparation incorporated unique molecular identifiers. TCRdb reprocessed the PCR reads with MiXCR, giving one entry per CDR3 protein. The table shows over 550,000 distinct CDR3 sequences, with 10% to 13% occurring only once. The receptor was derived from a human donor who donated a stem cell graft to a child with acute myeloid leukemia. The chain has TRBV7-2 and TRBJ2-2; 10 bases map to TRBD2. Sequenced here: PBMCs from the stem cell graft donor, sampled from the stem cell graft. In DNA form, the CDR3 reads TGTGCCAGCAGCCGGACTAGCGGCCAGTTAAGTCCCGGGGAGCTGTTTTTT. This codes for CASSRTSGQLSPGELFF. Full variable domain (remainder filled in from reference TRBV7-2 and TRBJ2-2): GAGVSQSPSNKVTEKGKDVELRCDPISGHTALYWYRQSLGQGLEFLIYFQGNSAPDKSGLPSDRFSAERTGGSVSTLTIQRTQQEDSAVYLCASSRTSGQLSPGELFFGEGSRLTVL.